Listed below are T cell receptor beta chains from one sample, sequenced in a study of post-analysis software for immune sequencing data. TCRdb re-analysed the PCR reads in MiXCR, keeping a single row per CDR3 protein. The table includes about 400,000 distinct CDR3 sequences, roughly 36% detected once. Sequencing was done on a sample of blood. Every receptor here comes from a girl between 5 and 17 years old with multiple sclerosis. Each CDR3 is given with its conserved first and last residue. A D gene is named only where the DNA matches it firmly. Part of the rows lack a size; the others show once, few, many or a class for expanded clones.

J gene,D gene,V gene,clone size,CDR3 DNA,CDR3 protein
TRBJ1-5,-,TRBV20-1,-,TGCAGTGCTAGAGATTCCCTCGGAGCCGGTTCCAATCAGCCCCAGCATTTT,CSARDSLGAGSNQPQHF
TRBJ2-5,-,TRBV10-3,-,TGTGCCATCAGCCCCGGGGCAGGGGCAGAGACCCAGTACTTC,CAISPGAGAETQYF
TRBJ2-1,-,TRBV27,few,TGTGCCAGCAGGCCTGAGACCGGGGGCAGCAATGAGCAGTTCTTC,CASRPETGGSNEQFF
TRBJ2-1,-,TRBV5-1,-,TGCGCCAGCAGCGGACTCGGCTCCTACAATGAGCAGTTCTTC,CASSGLGSYNEQFF
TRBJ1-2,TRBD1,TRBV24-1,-,TGTGCCACCAGTGATCCCCGACAGGGGGCTTCGGGTCGCTACACCTTC,CATSDPRQGASGRYTF
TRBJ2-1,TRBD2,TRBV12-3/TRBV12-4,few,TGTGCCAGCAGTCCCCAGCGGGGGGGCCGCGATGAGCAGTTCTTC,CASSPQRGGRDEQFF
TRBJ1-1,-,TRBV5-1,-,TGCGCCAGCAGCTGGGCCTCCATGGGGAACACTGAAGCTTTCTTT,CASSWASMGNTEAFF
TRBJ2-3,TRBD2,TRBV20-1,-,TGCAGTGCCGTTGGAGCTAGCGGGGGCACAGATACGCAGTATTTT,CSAVGASGGTDTQYF
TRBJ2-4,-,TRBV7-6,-,TGTGCCAGCAGCTTAAACCCTGGGGACATTCAGTACTTC,CASSLNPGDIQYF
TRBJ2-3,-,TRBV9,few,TGTGCCAGCAGCGCACTTAGCACAGATACGCAGTATTTT,CASSALSTDTQYF
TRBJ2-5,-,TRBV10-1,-,TGCGCCAGCAGTGAGTCGGGCAGGCAAGAGACCCAGTACTTC,CASSESGRQETQYF
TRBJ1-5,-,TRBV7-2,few,TGTGCCAGCAGCTTAGGAGGCAGCCGCAATCAGCCCCAGCATTTT,CASSLGGSRNQPQHF
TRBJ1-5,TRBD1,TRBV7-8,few,TGTGCCAGCAGCTTAGCTGGCCAGGGGGAATCGCCCCAGCATTTT,CASSLAGQGESPQHF
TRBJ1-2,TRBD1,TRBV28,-,TGTGCCAGCCTGCTGACAGGGACCTATGGCTACACCTTC,CASLLTGTYGYTF
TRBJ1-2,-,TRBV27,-,TGTGCCAGCAGTTTAGCAGGGAGCCATGGCTACACCTTC,CASSLAGSHGYTF
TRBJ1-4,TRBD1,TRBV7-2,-,TGTGCCATCAGCTATGGACAGGGGAATGAAAAACTGTTTTTT,CAISYGQGNEKLFF
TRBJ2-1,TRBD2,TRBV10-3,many,TGTGCCACCAGGGGTAGCGGGGGGGACCCCCGATTTAATGAGCAGTTCTTC,CATRGSGGDPRFNEQFF
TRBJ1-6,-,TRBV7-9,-,TGTGCCAGCAGCTTAGACATCGGGGAGGCGGTCACCCTCCACTTT,CASSLDIGEAVTLHF
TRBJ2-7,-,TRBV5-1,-,TGCGCCAGCGCGTATGGGGGAGCCTACGAGCAGTACTTC,CASAYGGAYEQYF
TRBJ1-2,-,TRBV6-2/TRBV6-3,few,TGTGCCAGCAGCCCTCTTGTGGGCGCGGGCTACACCTTC,CASSPLVGAGYTF
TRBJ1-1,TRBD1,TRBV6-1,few,TGTGCCAACAGGGGGGGGTCAGGGGGGTACACTGAAGCTTTCTTT,CANRGGSGGYTEAFF
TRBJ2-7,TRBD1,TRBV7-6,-,TGTGCCAGCAGCCCAGGGGGCGTAAACGAGCAGTACTTC,CASSPGGVNEQYF
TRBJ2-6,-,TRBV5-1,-,TGCGCCAGCAGCCGCGACCGGCGGACTGGGGCCAACGTCCTGACTTTC,CASSRDRRTGANVLTF
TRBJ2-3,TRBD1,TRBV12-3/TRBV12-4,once,TGTGCCAGCAGTTCTGGACAGGGGGTATACACAGATGTGCAGTATTTT,CASSSGQGVYTDVQYF
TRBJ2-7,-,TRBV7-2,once,TGTGCCAGCAGCTTACGGAGTCAGGGTCGTCACGAGCAGTACTTC,CASSLRSQGRHEQYF
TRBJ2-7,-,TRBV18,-,TGTGCCAGCTCCCAAACTTGGGACGGAACCTACGAGCAGTACTTC,CASSQTWDGTYEQYF
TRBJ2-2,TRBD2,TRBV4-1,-,TGCGCCAGCAGCCAACCTACTAGCGGGGGCCCTGACCAGACCGGGGAGCTGTTTTTT,CASSQPTSGGPDQTGELFF
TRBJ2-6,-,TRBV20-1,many,TGCAGTGCTGACAGCTCTGGGGCCAACGTCCTGACTTTC,CSADSSGANVLTF
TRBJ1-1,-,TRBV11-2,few,TGTGCCAGCAGCCCGCCGGGGGGCTCGGGGGCTGAAGCTTTCTTT,CASSPPGGSGAEAFF
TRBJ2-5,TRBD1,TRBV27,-,TGTGTCAGCAGTTTACCGGGACAGGGAAAGACCCAGTACTTC,CVSSLPGQGKTQYF
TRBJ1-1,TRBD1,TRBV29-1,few,TGCAGCGTTGGAGACAGGGCGAACACTGAAGCTTTCTTT,CSVGDRANTEAFF
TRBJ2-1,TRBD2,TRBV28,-,TGTGCCAGCAGTAAGGGCGGGGGCTCCTACAATGAGCAGTTCTTC,CASSKGGGSYNEQFF
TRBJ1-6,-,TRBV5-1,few,TGCGCCAGCAAGGTTTCTGGACAGTATTCACCCCTCCACTTT,CASKVSGQYSPLHF
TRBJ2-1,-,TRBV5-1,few,TGCGCCAGCAGCTTGGTTACGGCGTACAATGAGCAGTTCTTC,CASSLVTAYNEQFF
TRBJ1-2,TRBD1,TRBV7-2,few,TGTGCCAGCAGCTACCGGACAGGCACAGCTAACTATGGCTACACCTTC,CASSYRTGTANYGYTF
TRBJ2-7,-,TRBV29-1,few,TGCAGCGTTGTACAAACGGCCTCCTACGAGCAGTACTTC,CSVVQTASYEQYF
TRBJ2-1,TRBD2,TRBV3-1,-,TGTGCCAGCAGTCCTATACTAGCGCTATCCTACAATGAGCAGTTCTTC,CASSPILALSYNEQFF
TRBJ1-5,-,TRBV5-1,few,TGCGCCAGCAGCTTGGGGGACTCAGGGAGTCAGCCCCAGCATTTT,CASSLGDSGSQPQHF
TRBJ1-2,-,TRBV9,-,TGTGCCAGCAGTTCTGACAGCGCTAGCTATGGCTACACCTTC,CASSSDSASYGYTF
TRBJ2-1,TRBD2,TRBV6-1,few,TGTGCCATCCTAGGGACTAGCTCCTACAATGAGCAGTTCTTC,CAILGTSSYNEQFF
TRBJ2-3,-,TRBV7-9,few,TGTGCCAGCAGCGATCGGACTAACACAGATACGCAGTATTTT,CASSDRTNTDTQYF
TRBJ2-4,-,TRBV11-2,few,TGTGCCAGCAGCCGGGCGGGAATGGGCATTCAGTACTTC,CASSRAGMGIQYF
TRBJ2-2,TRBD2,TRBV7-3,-,TGTGCCAGCAGCCTACACTCTCTAGCGGGGGGTAACACCGGGGAGCTGTTTTTT,CASSLHSLAGGNTGELFF
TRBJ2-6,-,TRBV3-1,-,TGTGCCAGCAGCCAGGCGGCTGGGGCCAACGTCCTGACTTTC,CASSQAAGANVLTF
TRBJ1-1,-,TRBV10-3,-,TGTGCCACCGCGCTGAACACTGAAGCTTTCTTT,CATALNTEAFF
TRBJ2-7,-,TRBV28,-,TGTGCCAGCAGTGCCGGGCCAACCTACGAGCAGTACTTC,CASSAGPTYEQYF
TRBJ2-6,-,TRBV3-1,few,TGTGCCAGCAGCCAAGGTGTACTAGCAGCTGGGGCCAACGTCCTGACTTTC,CASSQGVLAAGANVLTF
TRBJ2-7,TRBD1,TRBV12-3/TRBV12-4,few,TGTGCCAGCAGTAGGGGACAGGGGGTTTACGAGCAGTACTTC,CASSRGQGVYEQYF
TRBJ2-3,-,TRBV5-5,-,TGTGCCAGCAGGTTCCAGCAGGGTGCGGATACGCAGTATTTT,CASRFQQGADTQYF